This TCR beta chain was sequenced in a study of molecular identifiers for immune sequencing clone quantification. V was trimmed by 6 bases and J by 5 bases, leaving 18 bases between them. The CDR3 runs 15 residues. Per the germline V gene, CDR1 is MDHEN and CDR2 is SYDVKM. This clonotype was detected many times. TCRdb ran MiXCR on the PCR reads and lists one entry per CDR3 protein. The top ten clones hold around 0.86% of a sample with about 500,000 distinct CDR3 sequences, 20% to 25% of them seen once. This TCR derives from a human donor in good health. Some libraries in this study had Jurkat cell RNA spiked in. The rearrangement links TRBV28 to TRBJ2-3; D might be TRBD1 or TRBD2, each matching 5 bases. Sequencing used naive CD8+ T cells from blood, with Jurkat cell RNA spiked in. Subset defined: FACS-sorted CD8+CD4-CCR7+CD45RA+ naive T cells. The CDR3: CASRRRDLQVDTQYF. The CDR3 DNA is TGTGCCAGCAGGCGCCGGGACCTCCAGGTAGATACGCAGTATTTT.